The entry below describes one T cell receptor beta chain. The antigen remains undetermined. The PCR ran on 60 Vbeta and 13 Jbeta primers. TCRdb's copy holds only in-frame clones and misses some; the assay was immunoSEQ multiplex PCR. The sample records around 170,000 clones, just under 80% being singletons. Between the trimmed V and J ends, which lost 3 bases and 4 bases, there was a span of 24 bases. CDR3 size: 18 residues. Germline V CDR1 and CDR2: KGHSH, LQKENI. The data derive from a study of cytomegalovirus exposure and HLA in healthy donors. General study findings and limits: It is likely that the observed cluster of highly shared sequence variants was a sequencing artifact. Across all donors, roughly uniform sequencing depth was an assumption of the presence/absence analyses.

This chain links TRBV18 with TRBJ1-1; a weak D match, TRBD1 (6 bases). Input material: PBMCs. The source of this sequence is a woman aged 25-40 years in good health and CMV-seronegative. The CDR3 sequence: CASSPLDLGPGAITEAFF. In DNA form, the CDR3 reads TGTGCCAGCTCACCCCTTGACTTAGGGCCAGGGGCAATCACTGAAGCTTTCTTT. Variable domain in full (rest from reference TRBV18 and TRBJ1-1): NAGVMQNPRHLVRRRGQEARLRCSPMKGHSHVYWYRQLPEEGLKFMVYLQKENIIDESGMPKERFSAEFPKEGPSILRIQQVVRGDSAAYFCASSPLDLGPGAITEAFFGQGTRLTVV.